The clone carrying this TCR beta chain has a count of ten or more. Its antigen remains unidentified. Using RNA transcripts as the source, TCR beta CDR3 regions were amplified. A set of HTBI primers served as the primers for a first-round RT-PCR of the TCR CDR3. TCRdb reanalysed the multiplex PCR reads using MiXCR and keeps one entry per CDR3 protein. Here the sample spans 400,000 or so distinct CDR3 sequences, about 15% being singletons. Germline assignment: CDR1 MNHNS and CDR2 SASEGT. The V end lost 2 bases, the J end lost 0 bases, and 14 bases lay between the germline ends. The CDR3 extends over 17 amino acids. This sample is drawn from a study of T cells in Graves' hyperthyroidism and ophthalmopathy. Study-level points and caveats: Most thyroid clonotypes expanded above 0.001 appeared in blood too. The model predicted ophthalmopathy a median roughly 6.3 months before onset.

Enrolled ophthalmopathy patients presented with a Clinical Activity Score of at least 3, a NOSPECS grade of at least 4, and disease duration under 3 months. Together with thyroid ultrasound, orbital computed tomography, serum thyroxine and TRAb, clinical symptoms were used for diagnoses. This chain connects TRBV6-1 to TRBJ1-5; weak D call: TRBD1 (5 bases). The source of this sequence is a woman in her thirties with Graves' ophthalmopathy. Sequenced sample: blood. This chain's CDR3 is CASSEYGGWNSNQPQHF. The CDR3 DNA reads as TGTGCCAGCAGTGAATATGGGGGTTGGAATAGCAATCAGCCCCAGCATTTT.